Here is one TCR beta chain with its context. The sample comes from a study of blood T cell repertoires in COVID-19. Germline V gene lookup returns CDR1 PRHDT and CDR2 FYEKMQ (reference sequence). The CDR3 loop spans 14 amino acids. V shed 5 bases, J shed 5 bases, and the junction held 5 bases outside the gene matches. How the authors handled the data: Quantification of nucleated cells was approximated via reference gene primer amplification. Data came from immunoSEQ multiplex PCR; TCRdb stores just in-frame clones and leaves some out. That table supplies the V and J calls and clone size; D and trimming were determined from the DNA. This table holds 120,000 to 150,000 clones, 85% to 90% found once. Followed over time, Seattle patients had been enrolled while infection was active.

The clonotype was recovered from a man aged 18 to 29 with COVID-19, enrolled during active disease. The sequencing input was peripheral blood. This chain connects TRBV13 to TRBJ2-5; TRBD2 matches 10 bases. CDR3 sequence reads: CASSKGTSAETQYF. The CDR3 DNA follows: TGTGCCAGCAGCAAAGGGACTAGCGCCGAGACCCAGTACTTC.